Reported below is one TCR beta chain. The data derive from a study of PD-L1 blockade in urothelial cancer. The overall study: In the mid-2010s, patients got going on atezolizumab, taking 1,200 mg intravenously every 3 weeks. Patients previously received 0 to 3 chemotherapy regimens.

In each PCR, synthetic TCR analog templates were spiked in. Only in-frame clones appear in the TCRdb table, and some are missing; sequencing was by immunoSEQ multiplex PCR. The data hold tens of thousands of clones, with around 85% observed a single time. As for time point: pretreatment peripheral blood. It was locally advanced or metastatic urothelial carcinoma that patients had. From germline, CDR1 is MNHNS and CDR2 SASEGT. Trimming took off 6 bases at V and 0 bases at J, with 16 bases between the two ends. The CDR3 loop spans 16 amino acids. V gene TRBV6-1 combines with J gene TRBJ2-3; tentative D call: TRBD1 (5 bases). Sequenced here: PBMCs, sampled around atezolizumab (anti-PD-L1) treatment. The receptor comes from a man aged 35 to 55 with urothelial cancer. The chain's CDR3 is CASRERLRQSTDTQYF. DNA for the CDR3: TGTGCCAGCAGGGAACGACTCAGACAGAGCACAGATACGCAGTATTTT.